This record covers a single T cell receptor (beta chain). No antigen is known for it. There are no base qualities to consult, and no much larger clone falls within one base. The time point label corresponds to: blood 2 weeks post-SBRT. The intended sense of this specimen's treatment or condition label: 15 Gy SBRT to primary tumor, nephrectomy 4 weeks later. Serial peripheral blood from radiation-treated patients was sampled at baseline, 2 weeks and 4 weeks after SBRT to track tumor-enriched clonotypes. All patients had renal cell carcinoma with clear cell pathology. Genomic DNA for TCR sequencing was prepared using the QIAamp DNA Blood Mini Kit (Qiagen). Only samples passing all quality control checks were included in the analyses. The data were taken from a study of radiation and T cells in renal cell carcinoma (dated by TCRdb to 2018 to 2021). The study in broad terms: The samples were drawn from a clinical trial, where primary renal cell carcinomas were treated with 15 Gy of stereotactic body radiation therapy and then removed by nephrectomy 4 weeks afterward. In total, approximately 54 samples, comprising 26 tumors and approximately 27 peripheral blood samples, were subjected to TCR beta sequencing. Across all 50 or so samples, 4,016,671 unique CDR3 nucleotide sequences, encoding 2,658,974 unique CDR3 amino acid sequences, were identified.

Study-wide findings and limitations: Because pretreatment tumor biopsies were not available, the baseline intratumoral presence of clonotypes could not be determined. Blood repertoire dynamics were not followed beyond 4 weeks after treatment. In blood, the top tumor clonotypes increased between baseline and 2 weeks post-radiation and then shrank by 4 weeks, which suggests that tumor-resident clones expanded only transiently. Because the trial had a single-armed design, the trial could not examine how radiation dose or scheduling affected the TCR repertoire.

Following the manufacturer's recommendations, the immunoSEQ kit was used to generate TCR beta libraries from genomic DNA. To prepare libraries, a first multiplex PCR with proprietary primers was run, followed by a second PCR that added unique barcodes, and a bead cleanup was done after each round. A kit-provided positive control reaction and a negative control reaction were included in every sample batch. The final libraries were assessed on an Agilent 4200 TapeStation D1000 ScreenTape, pooled by volume, and quantified by qPCR. Sequencing ran on an Illumina NextSeq500 with a MidOutput 150-cycle cartridge, using 156 Read1 and 15 Index1 cycles with kit custom primers. The pooled library was loaded at approximately 1 pM, with a roughly 20% PhiX control spiked in. As for the authors' bioinformatics: Vendor-processed data were analyzed in R, with a clonotype defined as all T cells sharing the same CDR3 nucleotide sequence. For clone abundance analyses, frequencies were normalized to the 10,000 most abundant clones in each sample. Public T cell clones, which averaged fewer than five per sample, were excluded before analysis. A difference in abundance of at least 32-fold between compartments was used to define tumor-enriched and baseline blood-enriched clonotypes. A beta-binomial differential abundance model was applied to find clonotypes that expanded or contracted between blood time points. Tumor-blood repertoire similarity was measured with the Baroni-Urbani and Buser coefficient, and group comparisons used two-tailed Wilcoxon tests in R. The clones in this table, taken by TCRdb from immuneACCESS, are in-frame only. Not every clone is retained; where verified, under half of the shortfall comes from an unresolved V gene, and the cause of the rest is unknown. V and J calls and clone size are those listed in that table; D and trimming were worked out from the DNA. The sample table records 150,000 to 190,000 clones; roughly 87% of these occur just once. Of the sample, 10% to 15% falls within the top ten clones.

The CDR3 covers 12 residues, taking in both the cysteine and the phenylalanine. Here the CDR3 DNA is all that survives: 36 bases in frame from base 1. The germline V gene specifies SQVTM as CDR1 and ANQGSEA as CDR2. Cut back by 5 bases and 0 bases, the V and J ends lie 2 bases apart. The rearranged segments are TRBV29-1 and TRBJ2-6; the D gene is not confidently resolved. The TCR was taken from a woman aged 45-65 years with renal cell carcinoma. The sample was blood, taken from a patient whose treatment included radiotherapy and nephrectomy. The DNA is as follows: TGCAGCGTTCCCTCTGGGGCCAACGTCCTGACTTTC. Its protein is CSVPSGANVLTF.